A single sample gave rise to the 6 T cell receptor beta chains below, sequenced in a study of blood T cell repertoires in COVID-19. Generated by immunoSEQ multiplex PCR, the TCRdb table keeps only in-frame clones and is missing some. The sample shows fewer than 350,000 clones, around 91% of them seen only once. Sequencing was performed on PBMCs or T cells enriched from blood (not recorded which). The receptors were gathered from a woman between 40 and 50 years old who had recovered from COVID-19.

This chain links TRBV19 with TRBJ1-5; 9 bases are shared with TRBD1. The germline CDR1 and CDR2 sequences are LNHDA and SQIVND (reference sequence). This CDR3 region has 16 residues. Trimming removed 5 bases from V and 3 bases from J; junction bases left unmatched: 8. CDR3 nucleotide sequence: TGTGCCAGTAGTTATCGAACAGGGGGCAACAATCAGCCCCAGCATTTT. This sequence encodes CASSYRTGGNNQPQHF.

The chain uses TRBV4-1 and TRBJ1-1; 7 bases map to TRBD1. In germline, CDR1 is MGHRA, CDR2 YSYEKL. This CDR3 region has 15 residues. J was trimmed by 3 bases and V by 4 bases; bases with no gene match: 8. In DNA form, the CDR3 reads TGCGCCAGCAGCCCCCGGACAGGACCCTACACTGAAGCTTTCTTT. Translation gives CASSPRTGPYTEAFF.

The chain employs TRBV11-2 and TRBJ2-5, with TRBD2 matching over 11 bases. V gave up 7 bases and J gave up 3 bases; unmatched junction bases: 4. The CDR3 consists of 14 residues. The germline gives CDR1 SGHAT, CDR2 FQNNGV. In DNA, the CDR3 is TGTGCCAGCACCTTGACTAGCGGGAAAGAGACCCAGTACTTC. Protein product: CASTLTSGKETQYF.

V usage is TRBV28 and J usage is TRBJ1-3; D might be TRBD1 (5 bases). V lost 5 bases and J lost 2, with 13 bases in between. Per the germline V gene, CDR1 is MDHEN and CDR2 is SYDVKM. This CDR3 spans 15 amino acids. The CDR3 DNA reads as TGTGCCAGCAGTAACTCGGGGGGTACTGGAAACACCATATATTTT. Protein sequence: CASSNSGGTGNTIYF.

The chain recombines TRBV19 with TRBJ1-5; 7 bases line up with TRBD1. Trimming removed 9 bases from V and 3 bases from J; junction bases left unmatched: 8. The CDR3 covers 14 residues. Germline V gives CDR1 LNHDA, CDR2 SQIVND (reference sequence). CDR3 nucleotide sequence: TGTGCCAGCCGCCATACAGGGGCCAATCAGCCCCAGCATTTT. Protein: CASRHTGANQPQHF.

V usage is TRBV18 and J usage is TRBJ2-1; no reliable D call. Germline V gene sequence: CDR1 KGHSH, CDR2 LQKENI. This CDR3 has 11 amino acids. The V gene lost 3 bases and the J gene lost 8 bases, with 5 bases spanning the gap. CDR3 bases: TGTGCCAGCTCACCCGTTGATGAGCAGTTCTTC. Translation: CASSPVDEQFF.